These 9 T cell receptor beta chains were sequenced from one sample in a study of post-analysis software for immune sequencing data. Study results and limitations: Five TRBV segments were significantly more frequent in patients than in controls. TRBV5-6, TRBV5-1 and TRBV20-1 were among these segments.

These TCRs' antigens remain unknown. Presence of unique molecular identifiers characterized the TCR beta cDNA libraries. TCRdb redid the calling of the PCR reads with MiXCR, one entry per CDR3 protein. The repertoire holds some 800,000 distinct CDR3 sequences, with about half as singletons. The sequenced sample was blood. These receptors all stem from a girl aged 5-17 years with multiple sclerosis.

The chain employs TRBV6-6 and TRBJ2-3, with D possibly matching TRBD2 (5 bases). The V gene lost 0 bases and the J gene lost 2 bases, with 12 bases spanning the gap. The CDR3 runs to 16 residues. From germline, CDR1 is MNHNY and CDR2 SVGAGI (reference sequence). This CDR3 is CASSYSVRETTDTQYF. The CDR3 DNA is TGTGCCAGCAGTTACTCGGTGAGGGAAACCACAGATACGCAGTATTTT.

This clonotype was seen more than once but under ten times. The genes are TRBV7-8 and TRBJ2-3; maybe TRBD2 (5 bases). Germline V gene data show CDR1 as SGHVS and CDR2 as FQNEAQ. The CDR3 spans 14 residues. With 5 bases removed from V and 0 bases from J, the gap between germline ends came to 9 bases. The CDR3 sequence is CASSLDFSTDTQYF. CDR3 coding DNA: TGTGCCAGCAGCCTGGACTTCAGCACAGATACGCAGTATTTT.

This clonotype occurred a few times. The chain joins TRBV28 to TRBJ2-5, with 12 bases identical to TRBD2. V lost 4 bases and J lost 4; bases outside the gene matches: 4. This CDR3 has 15 residues. Per germline, CDR1 MDHEN and CDR2 SYDVKM. The CDR3 region has the DNA TGTGCCAGCAGTTCCGGGACTAGCGGGCGAGAGACCCAGTACTTC. Its protein is CASSSGTSGRETQYF.

This clonotype has more than one count but fewer than ten. The chain recombines TRBV5-6 with TRBJ1-1; tentatively, D is TRBD1 (6 bases). V lost 1 base and J 5 bases, leaving 15 bases between the germline ends. The CDR3 loop spans 15 amino acids. The V gene's germline CDR1 is SGHDT and CDR2 YYEEEE. CDR3: CASSLTQQGGTEAFF. As DNA, the CDR3 is TGTGCCAGCAGCTTGACCCAACAGGGAGGGACTGAAGCTTTCTTT.

This clonotype showed up just a few times. This chain links TRBV4-1 with TRBJ1-1, with a possible D match to TRBD1 (5 bases). Germline-derived CDR1 and CDR2 are MGHRA and YSYEKL. This CDR3 contains 17 residues. V lost 3 bases, J lost 1 base, and 18 bases lay in between. This CDR3 is CASSHDSTEGPNTEAFF. The CDR3 DNA reads TGCGCCAGCAGCCATGATAGTACGGAGGGACCGAACACTGAAGCTTTCTTT.

The genes are TRBV9 and TRBJ2-1; 9 nucleotides line up with TRBD2. The ends lost 4 bases at V and 8 bases at J; junction bases unmatched: 7. Looked up from germline, CDR1 is SGDLS and CDR2 is YYNGEE. The CDR3 contains 14 residues. This CDR3 reads CASSRSGSIDEQFF. The DNA for the CDR3 is TGTGCCAGCAGCCGTAGCGGGAGTATCGATGAGCAGTTCTTC.

This clonotype has only a few counts. The V and J genes are TRBV6-6 and TRBJ2-3, with TRBD2 as a possible D gene (5 bases). Germline V gene sequence: CDR1 MNHNY, CDR2 SVGAGI (reference sequence). The CDR3 loop spans 16 amino acids. The V end lost 7 bases, the J end lost 6 bases, and 23 bases lay between the germline ends. The CDR3 loop is CASTSRGLPPGDTQYF. The DNA for the CDR3 is TGTGCCAGCACCAGCCGGGGTTTGCCCCCGGGGGATACGCAGTATTTT.

This clonotype came up a few times. In DNA form, the CDR3 reads TGTGCCAGCAGCCAATCGCAAGCGGATACGCAGTATTTT. Translation: CASSQSQADTQYF. V gene TRBV6-4 combines with J gene TRBJ2-3; no reliable D call. Trimming removed 6 bases at V and 6 bases at J, with 13 bases between. This CDR3 is built from 13 residues. Per germline, CDR1 MRHNA and CDR2 SNTAGT.

V gene TRBV28 combines with J gene TRBJ2-1; the match to TRBD2 covers 16 bases. The V gene's germline CDR1 is MDHEN and CDR2 SYDVKM. V lost 4 bases, J lost 7 bases, and 7 bases stayed unmatched. The CDR3 is 17 amino acids. The CDR3, as DNA: TGTGCCAGCAGTTCGCCGGGACTAGCGGGAGGGGTGAATGAGCAGTTCTTC. Its translation is CASSSPGLAGGVNEQFF.